These T cell receptor beta chains were read from a single sample in a study of shared clonotypes between healthy human individuals. Some clones are missing from TCRdb's copy, which holds only in-frame ones; the method was immunoSEQ multiplex PCR. This table has under 2,000,000 clones, approximately 94% appearing once. The sequenced material came from naive CD8+ T cells sorted from blood. The receptor set was obtained from a young man in good health. The CDR3 runs from the conserved cysteine through the conserved F or W. Fields, in order: CDR3 length, J gene, V gene, D gene, clone size, CDR3 DNA, CDR3 protein. A D gene is named only where the DNA matches it firmly. Size is omitted from some rows. Given values are once, few, many or a class for expanded clones.

16,TRBJ2-7,TRBV9,TRBD1,few,TGTGCCAGCAGCGGCGACTCCGGGACAGGGACCTACGAGCAGTACTTC,CASSGDSGTGTYEQYF
13,TRBJ2-5,TRBV7-9,.,.,TGTGCCAGCAGCTCTTGGACGGGAGAGACCCAGTACTTC,CASSSWTGETQYF
14,TRBJ2-7,TRBV7-6,TRBD1,.,TGTGCCAGCAGCTTTGGGACAGGGAGCTACGAGCAGTACTTC,CASSFGTGSYEQYF
16,TRBJ2-7,TRBV7-6,TRBD2,once,TGTGCCAGCAGGCCTGGACCGGGACTAGTTGGCCACGAGCAGTACTTC,CASRPGPGLVGHEQYF
14,TRBJ1-2,TRBV10-3,.,.,TGTGCCATCAGTGAAGCATTGACGAAACATGGCTACACCTTC,CAISEALTKHGYTF
14,TRBJ1-2,TRBV6-1,.,.,TGTGCCAGCAGTGAATTCTGGACAGACGATGGCTACACCTTC,CASSEFWTDDGYTF
15,TRBJ1-1,TRBV4-1,.,.,TGCGCCAGCAGCCAAGTTCTGGGAGGGAACACTGAAGCTTTCTTT,CASSQVLGGNTEAFF
15,TRBJ2-3,TRBV6-5,.,.,TGTGCCAGCAGTAGGACCCGAGGGGTCACAGATACGCAGTATTTT,CASSRTRGVTDTQYF
13,TRBJ2-1,TRBV27,TRBD1,.,TGTGCCAGCAGTCGACAGGGGGACTATGAGCAGTTCTTC,CASSRQGDYEQFF
12,TRBJ2-7,TRBV7-9,.,.,TGTGCCAGCAGCCCCGACGCCTACGAGCAGTACTTC,CASSPDAYEQYF